The T cell receptor (beta chain) under discussion was sequenced for a study of glioma-infiltrating T cells. Findings and limits, study-wide: Gliomas, especially low-grade, showed above-expected tissue-blood divergence; non-neoplastic patients showed below. Very few CDR3 sequences were shared between tissue and blood.

The iRepertoire nested amplicon-rescue multiplex PCR amplified TCR alpha and beta CDR3s from RNA. Input was 100-400 ng of tissue mRNA or PBMC total RNA. One entry per CDR3 protein, called by TCRdb with MiXCR from the multiplex PCR reads. The sample includes tens of thousands of distinct CDR3 sequences, approximately 22% of them seen just once. Note on this clonotype: Its antigen is undetermined.

The receptor was isolated from a human donor with low-grade glioma or glioblastoma, undergoing nonglioma brain surgery, or in good health (not recorded which). Sample: glioma tissue, nonneoplastic brain tissue, or PBMCs (not recorded which).

The CDR3 coding sequence is TGTGCCAGCAGTCCCCTCGACGGGGGAGGCACTGAAGCTTTCTTT. Residues: CASSPLDGGGTEAFF. This chain uses TRBV12-3 or TRBV12-4 with TRBJ1-1; possibly TRBD1 for D (5 bases). V gave up 5 bases and J gave up 4 bases, with 17 bases separating them. The CDR3 consists of 15 residues.